The 28 T cell receptor beta chains listed next were all sequenced from one sample in a study of blood T cell repertoires in COVID-19. This table comes from immunoSEQ multiplex PCR, and its TCRdb copy is limited to in-frame clones, with some not included. The repertoire holds 50,000 to 55,000 clones, roughly 86% seen once, with approximately 25% in the top ten. The sample consisted of peripheral blood. These receptors were obtained from a woman older than 75 with acute or convalescent COVID-19.

The chain employs TRBV6-5 and TRBJ1-6, with a tentative D call TRBD1 (6 bases). This CDR3 is 15 amino acids long. Trimming stripped 6 bases from V and 9 bases from J, with 18 bases between. In germline, CDR1 is MNHEY, CDR2 SVGAGI. CDR3 coding DNA: TGTGCCAGCAGACCCGGACAGCGGATCGGTTCACCCCTCCACTTT. It yields the protein CASRPGQRIGSPLHF.

The J gene is TRBJ2-1, the V gene TRBV5-1, with 9 bases that match TRBD2. With V trimmed by 4 bases and J by 4 bases, 6 bases remained unmatched. Germline V gene data show CDR1 as SGHRS and CDR2 as YFSETQ. This CDR3 contains 15 residues. For the CDR3, the DNA is TGCGCCAGCAGCCAGGGACTAGCCCGTTACAATGAGCAGTTCTTC. As protein: CASSQGLARYNEQFF.

This sequence joins TRBV2 and TRBJ1-2; 8 bases fit TRBD1. This CDR3 contains 13 residues. The junction had 4 bases not matched to a gene; V was cut back by 6 bases and J by 4 bases. Germline lookup yields CDR1 SNHLY and CDR2 FYNNEI. The CDR3 DNA sequence: TGTGCCAGCAGGGGAACAGGGGGCTATGGCTACACCTTC. Residues: CASRGTGGYGYTF.

The J gene is TRBJ1-2, the V gene TRBV28, with D tentatively TRBD1 (6 bases). The CDR3 consists of 13 residues. CDR1 and CDR2 (germline): MDHEN, SYDVKM. V lost 3 bases to trimming and J lost 4 bases, with 9 bases between them. The CDR3 DNA is TGTGCCAGCAGTTTCTCACAGGGCTATGGCTACACCTTC. Amino acids: CASSFSQGYGYTF.

The V call is TRBV4-1, the J call TRBJ1-2, with D unresolved. This CDR3 region has 14 residues. V shed 0 bases and J shed 4 bases, with 9 bases lying between them. Germline V lookup: CDR1 MGHRA, CDR2 YSYEKL. CDR3 sequence: CASSQDGSFYGYTF. The CDR3 DNA is TGCGCCAGCAGCCAAGATGGCAGTTTCTATGGCTACACCTTC.

This clone was observed a single time. The rearrangement joins TRBV7-3 to TRBJ1-1; 11 nucleotides match TRBD1. The germline V gene encodes CDR1 SGHTA and CDR2 FQGTGA. The CDR3 runs 14 residues. V trimming: 7 bases; J trimming: 3 bases; junction bases outside the gene matches: 4. The CDR3 DNA is TGTGCCAGCACCGGACAGGGGGCGTACACTGAAGCTTTCTTT. Translation: CASTGQGAYTEAFF.

The J gene is TRBJ1-2, the V gene TRBV3-1 (or the pseudogene TRBV3-2), with TRBD1 as a possible D gene (6 bases). This CDR3 has 14 amino acids. Trimming shortened V by 4 bases and J by 8 bases, and 17 bases separated the two germline ends. Looked up from germline, CDR1 is LGHDT and CDR2 is YNNKEL (reference sequence). CDR3 sequence reads: CASSPRTAPHGYTF. DNA for the CDR3: TGTGCCAGCAGCCCACGGACAGCCCCGCACGGCTACACCTTC.

This chain links TRBV6-5 with TRBJ1-6; D may be TRBD1 (6 bases). The CDR3 is made up of 15 amino acids. Germline-derived CDR1 and CDR2 are MNHEY and SVGAGI. V lost 6 bases and J lost 3, with 12 bases in between. The CDR3 is CASSRTAYYNSPLHF. CDR3 bases: TGTGCCAGCAGCCGGACAGCCTACTATAATTCACCCCTCCACTTT.

This chain uses TRBV19 with TRBJ1-5, with D possibly being TRBD1 (5 bases). Trimming removed 3 bases at V and 7 bases at J, with 13 bases between. CDR1 is LNHDA, CDR2 SQIVND, per germline (reference sequence). CDR3 length equals 14 residues. CDR3 bases: TGTGCCAGTAGTATGGGGCACTCAGGCCAGCCCCAGCATTTT. The encoded protein is CASSMGHSGQPQHF.

This clone was recorded once. The gene calls are TRBV7-9 and TRBJ2-1; maybe TRBD2 (5 bases). Germline V gene sequence: CDR1 SEHNR, CDR2 FQNEAQ (reference sequence). Trimming cost V 0 bases and J 3 bases, with 9 bases left between them. This CDR3 has 15 residues. The CDR3 nucleotides are TGTGCCAGCAGCTTAGCCCTAGCCAGCTACAATGAGCAGTTCTTC. As protein: CASSLALASYNEQFF.

The chain joins TRBV12-3 or TRBV12-4 to TRBJ1-5, with no clear D. The CDR3 is 12 residues long. Trimming shortened V by 2 bases and J by 12 bases, and 11 bases separated the two germline ends. The CDR3 DNA reads as TGTGCCAGCAGTTTATCGAGCGGGATCCAGCATTTT. As protein: CASSLSSGIQHF.

The genes are TRBV7-2 and TRBJ2-3; 8 nucleotides match TRBD2. Germline V gene sequence: CDR1 SGHTA, CDR2 FQGNSA. The CDR3 totals 21 residues. V dropped 0 bases and J dropped 4; count of bases not matched to a gene: 21. The CDR3 DNA sequence: TGTGCCAGCAGCTTAGCTAGAGGACTAGCCAGAGCGGGAGAGGGCCCAGATACGCAGTATTTT. Translating gives CASSLARGLARAGEGPDTQYF.

The chain recombines TRBV5-6 with TRBJ1-5, with a weak D call TRBD1 (5 bases). CDR3 size: 16 residues. Trimming stripped 2 bases from V and 0 bases from J, with 12 bases between. Germline V lookup: CDR1 SGHDT, CDR2 YYEEEE. The CDR3 region has the DNA TGTGCCAGCAGCTTCGGAGGGGTCCATAGCAATCAGCCCCAGCATTTT. It is translated as CASSFGGVHSNQPQHF.

The rearrangement joins TRBV4-1 to TRBJ2-3, with 7 bases that match TRBD2. Germline CDR1 MGHRA, CDR2 YSYEKL. V was pared by 1 base and J by 4 bases, with 5 bases of the junction left unmatched. The CDR3 is 15 amino acids. The CDR3 DNA reads as TGCGCCAGCAGCCAAGGGGCAGGGAGGGCAGATACGCAGTATTTT. Amino acids: CASSQGAGRADTQYF.

This chain connects TRBV5-1 to TRBJ1-1; 10 nucleotides agree with TRBD1. V lost 4 bases, J lost 3 bases, and 6 bases stayed unmatched. The germline V gene encodes CDR1 SGHRS and CDR2 YFSETQ. CDR3 length: 15 amino acids. CDR3 sequence (DNA): TGCGCCAGCAGCACTCGACAGGGGGCTGACACTGAAGCTTTCTTT. Translating it yields CASSTRQGADTEAFF.

V and J are TRBV5-6 and TRBJ2-3; D is ambiguous. Germline V CDR1 and CDR2: SGHDT, YYEEEE. The CDR3 is made up of 12 amino acids. Deletions cut 1 base from V and 5 bases from J, with 5 bases between. The CDR3 DNA is TGTGCCAGCAGCTTGACCGGAGATACGCAGTATTTT. Protein sequence: CASSLTGDTQYF.

The rearrangement links TRBV5-1 to TRBJ2-7; 8 nucleotides line up with TRBD1. The CDR3 loop spans 15 amino acids. CDR1 and CDR2 (germline): SGHRS, YFSETQ. The V and J ends lost 5 bases and 5 bases, in that order; junction bases with no gene match: 12. CDR3 loop: CASSPGTGKLHEQYF. DNA for the CDR3: TGCGCCAGCAGTCCCGGGACAGGAAAGTTACACGAGCAGTACTTC.

The rearrangement uses TRBV2 and TRBJ2-7; weak D call: TRBD1 (5 bases). Germline CDR1 and CDR2: SNHLY and FYNNEI. Trimming left V 6 bases short and J 6 bases short, with 15 bases between. This CDR3 comprises 13 residues. The CDR3 is CASSAGPSLEQYF. The DNA of the CDR3 is TGTGCCAGCAGCGCAGGGCCAAGTCTCGAGCAGTACTTC. Drawing the rest from reference TRBV2 and TRBJ2-7, the complete variable domain is EPEVTQTPSHQVTQMGQEVILRCVPISNHLYFYWYRQILGQKVEFLVSFYNNEISEKSEIFDDQFSVERPDGSNFTLKIRSTKLEDSAMYFCASSAGPSLEQYFGPGTRLTVT.

The chain employs TRBV5-4 and TRBJ2-3, with 10 bases matching TRBD2. Germline CDR1 and CDR2: SGHNT and YYREEE (reference sequence). V shed 2 bases and J 4 bases; nucleotides not matched to a gene: 1. This CDR3 is built from 14 residues. CDR3 loop: CASSLAGGPDTQYF. In DNA, the CDR3 is TGTGCCAGCAGCTTAGCGGGGGGGCCAGATACGCAGTATTTT.

The gene calls are TRBV10-3 and TRBJ2-7; 11 bases are a match to TRBD2. Trimming took 3 bases from V and 4 from J; bases not matched to a gene: 2. The CDR3 is 14 residues long. The V gene's germline CDR1 is ENHRY and CDR2 SYGVKD. CDR3 amino acids: CAISDGLAGYEQYV. CDR3 DNA sequence: TGTGCCATCAGTGACGGACTAGCGGGTTACGAGCAGTACGTC.

This chain connects TRBV10-3 to TRBJ2-5; 12 bases match TRBD2. Trimming at V came to 8 bases and at J to 7 bases, leaving 8 bases not matched to a gene. This CDR3 comprises 14 residues. Germline V gene sequence: CDR1 ENHRY, CDR2 SYGVKD. The CDR3 protein is CAIGASGGELTQYF. The CDR3 region has the DNA TGTGCCATCGGCGCTAGCGGGGGGGAGTTGACCCAGTACTTC.

The CDR3 spells CASSPRASGYQPQHF. In nucleotides, the CDR3 is TGTGCCAGTAGTCCTCGGGCCTCGGGGTATCAGCCCCAGCATTTT. The V gene is TRBV19, the J gene TRBJ1-5; D is uncertain. V dropped 5 bases and J dropped 5 bases, with 16 bases sitting between them. CDR1 is LNHDA, CDR2 SQIVND, per germline (reference sequence). CDR3 length: 15 residues.

This chain links TRBV9 with TRBJ2-5, with a possible D match to TRBD2 (6 bases). The CDR3 loop spans 13 amino acids. Germline CDR1 is SGDLS and CDR2 is YYNGEE. With 3 bases removed from V and 1 base from J, the gap between germline ends came to 7 bases. CDR3 DNA sequence: TGTGCCAGCAGCGGGGGACTCCAAGAGACCCAGTACTTC. Translation: CASSGGLQETQYF.

This chain uses TRBV6-2 or TRBV6-3 with TRBJ1-1; maybe TRBD1 (6 bases). The CDR3 is 12 residues long. Trimming removed 5 bases at V and 4 bases at J, with 8 bases between. The germline V gene has CDR1 MNHEY and CDR2 SVGEGT. The CDR3, as DNA: TGTGCCAGCAGTACAGGGTCCACTGAAGCTTTCTTT. It is translated as CASSTGSTEAFF.

The J gene is TRBJ1-2, the V gene TRBV25-1; D remains ambiguous. Germline CDR1 reads MGHDK; CDR2 reads SYGVNS. V was cut by 4 bases and J by 4 bases, with 7 bases left in between. This CDR3 has 12 amino acids. This CDR3 reads CASSVTTYGYTF. In nucleotides, the CDR3 is TGTGCCAGCAGTGTGACAACCTATGGCTACACCTTC.

This chain links TRBV19 with TRBJ2-4; TRBD1 matches at 8 bases. Trimming took 3 bases from V and 7 from J; bases not matched to a gene: 2. CDR3 size: 13 residues. The germline CDR1 and CDR2 sequences are LNHDA and SQIVND (reference sequence). CDR3 DNA: TGTGCCAGTAGTATGAACAGGGGGAACATTCAGTACTTC. Protein: CASSMNRGNIQYF.

V and J are TRBV13 and TRBJ2-1, with 7 bases lining up with TRBD2. CDR1 is PRHDT, CDR2 FYEKMQ, per germline (reference sequence). The ends lost 1 base at V and 9 bases at J; junction bases unmatched: 9. This CDR3 region has 15 residues. For the CDR3, the DNA is TGTGCCAGCAGCTTAGCTTCTTTTAGGGAGGGTGAGCAGTTCTTC. This sequence encodes CASSLASFREGEQFF.

This clone was detected only once. The J gene is TRBJ1-5, the V gene TRBV5-3, with D maybe TRBD1 (5 bases). Being an ORF, TRBV5-3 has a function that is uncertain. The length of the CDR3 is 16 residues. V lost 0 bases to trimming and J lost 6 bases, with 16 bases between them. CDR3 loop: CARSLGSFGGGQPQHF. DNA of the CDR3: TGTGCCAGAAGCTTGGGTTCTTTTGGGGGGGGTCAGCCCCAGCATTTT.